The T cell receptor beta chain described here comes from a study of CXCR4 blockade with PD-1 therapy in pancreatic cancer. TCRdb's table, derived via immunoSEQ multiplex PCR, lists solely in-frame clones and lacks some. The repertoire holds about 17,000 clones, with around three quarters as singletons. The CDR3 length is 13 residues. Germline lookup yields CDR1 KGHSH and CDR2 LQKENI. Trimming shortened V by 7 bases and J by 8 bases, and 17 bases separated the two germline ends. V usage is TRBV18 and J usage is TRBJ1-1; D might be TRBD1 (5 bases). The sequence was obtained from a human donor with pancreatic ductal adenocarcinoma. Source material: tumor tissue. The CDR3 DNA follows: TGTGCCAGCTTAACCAGGGCTGGTACCGAAGCTTTCTTT. Translating it yields CASLTRAGTEAFF.